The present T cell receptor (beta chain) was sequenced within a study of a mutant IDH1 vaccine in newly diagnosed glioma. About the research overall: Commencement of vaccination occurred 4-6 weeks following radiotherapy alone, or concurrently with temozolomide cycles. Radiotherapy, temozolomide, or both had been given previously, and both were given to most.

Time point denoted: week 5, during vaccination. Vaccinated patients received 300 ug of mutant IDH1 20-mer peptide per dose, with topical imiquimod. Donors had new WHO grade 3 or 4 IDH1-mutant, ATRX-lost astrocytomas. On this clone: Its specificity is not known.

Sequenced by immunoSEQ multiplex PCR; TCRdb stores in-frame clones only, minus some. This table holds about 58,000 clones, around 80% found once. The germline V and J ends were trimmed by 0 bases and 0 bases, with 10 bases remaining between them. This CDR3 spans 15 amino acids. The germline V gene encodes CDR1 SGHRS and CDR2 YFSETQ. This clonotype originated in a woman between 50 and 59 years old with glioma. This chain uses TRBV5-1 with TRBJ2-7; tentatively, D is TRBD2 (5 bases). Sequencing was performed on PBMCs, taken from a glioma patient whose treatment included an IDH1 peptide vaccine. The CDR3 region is CASSLGGMPSYEQYF. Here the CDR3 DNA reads TGCGCCAGCAGCTTGGGAGGGATGCCCTCCTACGAGCAGTACTTC.